The 30 T cell receptor beta chains below all came from one sample that was sequenced in a study of Graves' ophthalmopathy and Graves' hyperthyroidism. For repertoire sequencing, the TCR beta CDR3 regions were amplified from RNA transcripts. The workflow started with a first-round RT-PCR run with HTBI primers and then moved on to a second-round multiplex PCR. One entry per CDR3 protein, called by TCRdb with MiXCR from the multiplex PCR reads. This sample has roughly 410,000 distinct CDR3 sequences, with about 16% found just once. The sample consisted of peripheral blood. Receptor source: a woman under 30 with stable Graves' hyperthyroidism.

This clonotype was seen a few times. This rearrangement joins TRBV4-1 to TRBJ1-6; D not resolved. V lost 0 bases and J 3 bases, leaving 9 bases between the germline ends. CDR3 length: 16 amino acids. From germline, CDR1 is MGHRA and CDR2 YSYEKL. The CDR3 loop reads CASSQDMLFYNSPLHF. CDR3 nucleotide sequence: TGCGCCAGCAGCCAAGATATGCTGTTCTATAATTCACCCCTCCACTTT.

This clonotype appeared a few times. The chain recombines TRBV18 with TRBJ1-1, with D perhaps matching TRBD1 (5 bases). The V gene lost 1 base and the J gene lost 7 bases, with 19 bases spanning the gap. Germline lookup yields CDR1 KGHSH and CDR2 LQKENI. CDR3 length: 16 amino acids. The CDR3 DNA is TGTGCCAGCTCACCACTATTGGGGGGGTTGGATGGTGAAGCTTTCTTT. It codes for CASSPLLGGLDGEAFF.

The V call is TRBV12-3 or TRBV12-4, the J call TRBJ1-1, with D maybe TRBD1 (6 bases). This CDR3 contains 13 residues. Trimming took off 7 bases at V and 9 bases at J, with 18 bases between the two ends. The CDR3 bases are TGTGCCAGCACCGCCCCAGGGGTTATGAAAGCTTTCTTT. Residues: CASTAPGVMKAFF.

This clonotype was observed many times. The CDR3 sequence is CASSSTPIAEAFF. CDR3 in DNA: TGTGCCAGCAGTTCTACTCCTATTGCAGAAGCTTTCTTT. This chain links TRBV6-2 or TRBV6-3 with TRBJ1-1; D unresolved. The germline CDR1 and CDR2 sequences are MNHEY and SVGEGT. The CDR3 runs to 13 residues. V was pared by 4 bases and J by 8 bases, with 14 bases between.

This clonotype has ten or more counts. V is TRBV5-4 and J is TRBJ2-7; D gene uncertain. The CDR3 sequence is 14 residues long. Germline-derived CDR1 and CDR2 are SGHNT and YYREEE (reference sequence). V was clipped by 4 bases and J by 5 bases, with 16 bases between them. The CDR3: CASSGRFRDDEQYF. The CDR3 DNA reads as TGTGCCAGCAGCGGAAGGTTTAGGGATGACGAGCAGTACTTC. Together with reference TRBV5-4 and TRBJ2-7, the CDR3 gives the full variable domain: ETGVTQSPTHLIKTRGQQVTLRCSSQSGHNTVSWYQQALGQGPQFIFQYYREEENGRGNFPPRFSGLQFPNYSSELNVNALELDDSALYLCASSGRFRDDEQYFGPGTRLTVT.

As concerns this clonotype: This sequence may be a read error, since a much larger clone differs from it by one base. V is TRBV7-8 and J is TRBJ2-7; 7 bases fit TRBD1. CDR1 and CDR2 (germline): SGHVS, FQNEAQ. The CDR3 runs 14 residues. V trimming: 1 base; J trimming: 2 bases; junction bases outside the gene matches: 2. The DNA for the CDR3 is TGTGCCAGCAGCTTAGACAGGGGTACCTACGAGCAGTACTTC. Translating it yields CASSLDRGTYEQYF.

In this sample, this clonotype turned up many times. In nucleotides, the CDR3 is TGTGCCAGCAGCTTATCGAACGGATATGGCTACACCTTC. It translates to CASSLSNGYGYTF. The V and J genes are TRBV7-8 and TRBJ1-2; no definite D call. CDR3 length equals 13 residues. The V gene's germline CDR1 is SGHVS and CDR2 FQNEAQ. Trimming removed 2 bases at V and 5 bases at J, with 9 bases between. The variable domain in full, with the rest retrieved from reference TRBV7-8 and TRBJ1-2, is GAGVSQSPRYKVAKRGQDVALRCDPISGHVSLFWYQQALGQGPEFLTYFQNEAQLDKSGLPSDRFFAERPEGSVSTLKIQRTQQEDSAVYLCASSLSNGYGYTFGSGTRLTVV.

This clonotype was detected ten times or more. The chain employs TRBV19 and TRBJ1-2; no clear D. CDR3 length equals 11 residues. Trimming removed 3 bases from V and 8 bases from J, with 7 bases in between. Germline-derived CDR1 and CDR2 are LNHDA and SQIVND (reference sequence). The CDR3 nucleotides are TGTGCCAGTAGTATGGTGGGAGGCTACACCTTC. Its translation: CASSMVGGYTF.

Only a few counts were recorded for this clonotype. The chain carries TRBV11-2 and TRBJ2-2; tentatively, D is TRBD2 (8 bases). CDR3 length equals 18 residues. Trimming cost V 5 bases and J 4 bases, with 23 bases left between them. Germline V gene data show CDR1 as SGHAT and CDR2 as FQNNGV. In DNA form, the CDR3 reads TGTGCCAGCAGCCCGGGGGGGCGACAGGGCCGGTTCACCGGGGAGCTGTTTTTT. Translating gives CASSPGGRQGRFTGELFF.

This clonotype occurred many times. The chain employs TRBV7-2 and TRBJ2-2; D unresolved. The CDR3 totals 14 residues. Germline V gives CDR1 SGHTA, CDR2 FQGNSA. V dropped 1 base and J dropped 7 bases, with 10 bases sitting between them. CDR3 sequence: CASSLVRTRGELFF. The CDR3 DNA follows: TGTGCCAGCAGCTTAGTAAGGACGCGCGGGGAGCTGTTTTTT.

The chain recombines TRBV6-1 with TRBJ2-4; D unresolved. Looked up from germline, CDR1 is MNHNS and CDR2 is SASEGT. The CDR3 has 14 residues. The V end was cut by 4 bases, the J end by 1 base, with 8 bases between. CDR3 loop: CASSVAMAKNIQYF. Here the CDR3 DNA reads TGTGCCAGCAGTGTCGCCATGGCCAAAAACATTCAGTACTTC.

This clonotype was detected only a few times. The J gene is TRBJ1-2, the V gene TRBV18; D gene unclear. The V and J ends lost 3 bases and 0 bases respectively, with 14 bases between them. The CDR3 is 16 residues long. Germline V CDR1 and CDR2: KGHSH, LQKENI. The CDR3, as DNA: TGTGCCAGCTCACCGGGTGTGCCAGATTCTAACTATGGCTACACCTTC. Residues: CASSPGVPDSNYGYTF.

This clonotype was detected ten times or more. CDR3 sequence reads: CASSPTGFVYGYTF. The CDR3 nucleotides are TGTGCCAGCAGCCCAACAGGGTTTGTCTATGGCTACACCTTC. This chain uses TRBV9 with TRBJ1-2; D is possibly TRBD1 (6 bases). This CDR3 region has 14 residues. V gave up 4 bases and J gave up 4 bases, with 14 bases separating them. CDR1 and CDR2 from the germline V gene are SGDLS and YYNGEE.

This clonotype has at least ten counts. This CDR3 is CSARGTVRETQYF. In DNA form, the CDR3 reads TGCAGTGCTAGAGGGACAGTGCGCGAGACCCAGTACTTC. The rearrangement joins TRBV20-1 to TRBJ2-5, with D possibly TRBD1 on 6 matching bases. Germline CDR1 and CDR2: DFQATT and SNEGSKA (reference sequence). Trimming pared 1 base from V and 5 bases from J, leaving 11 bases between. CDR3 length equals 13 residues.

This clonotype showed up many times. The J gene is TRBJ2-5, the V gene TRBV28; 7 bases fit TRBD1. Trimming took 3 bases from V and 2 from J; bases not matched to a gene: 3. The CDR3 contains 14 residues. Germline values: CDR1 MDHEN, CDR2 SYDVKM. The CDR3 region has the DNA TGTGCCAGCAGTTTCCCGGGACAGCAAGAGACCCAGTACTTC. Translating it yields CASSFPGQQETQYF.

This clonotype came up many times. CDR3 protein: CASSASGKYEQYF. CDR3 bases: TGTGCCAGCAGTGCTTCCGGGAAATACGAGCAGTACTTC. The chain couples TRBV2 to TRBJ2-7, with a tentative D call TRBD2 (5 bases). Germline CDR1 SNHLY, CDR2 FYNNEI. The V end was cut by 4 bases, the J end by 4 bases, with 11 bases between. The CDR3 sequence is 13 residues long.

Worth noting for this clonotype: This may arise from a read error, as a much more abundant clone is one base away. The chain is built from TRBV7-3 and TRBJ1-2; no clear D gene. The V gene's germline CDR1 is SGHTA and CDR2 FQGTGA. V was cut by 5 bases and J by 6 bases, with 19 bases left in between. This CDR3 has 15 amino acids. In DNA, the CDR3 is TGTGCCAGCAGCCCCCAAACACGTGGGAACGATGGCTACACCTTC. Protein sequence: CASSPQTRGNDGYTF. Filled out from reference TRBV7-3 and TRBJ1-2, the complete variable domain reads GAGVSQTPSNKVTEKGKYVELRCDPISGHTALYWYRQSLGQGPEFLIYFQGTGAADDSGLPNDRFFAVRPEGSVSTLKIQRTERGDSAVYLCASSPQTRGNDGYTFGSGTRLTVV.

The rearrangement joins TRBV15 to TRBJ1-5; D ambiguous. The CDR3 consists of 15 residues. The ends were cut back, 3 bases at V and 3 bases at J, with 12 bases in the middle. Germline CDR1 reads LNHNV; CDR2 reads YYDKDF (reference sequence). As DNA, the CDR3 is TGTGCCACCAGCAGGGCCGGCAGATCCAATCAGCCCCAGCATTTT. Translating gives CATSRAGRSNQPQHF.

This sequence joins TRBV20-1 and TRBJ2-5, with D uncertain. V was shortened by 0 bases and J by 5 bases, with 10 bases between the two germline ends. CDR1 is DFQATT, CDR2 SNEGSKA, per germline (reference sequence). The CDR3 totals 13 residues. CDR3 in amino acids: CSARDGLRETQYF. The CDR3, as DNA: TGCAGTGCTAGAGATGGGCTCCGGGAGACCCAGTACTTC.

The chain recombines TRBV5-6 with TRBJ2-7; D is uncertain. CDR3 size: 14 residues. V was shortened by 4 bases and J by 0 bases, with 11 bases between the two germline ends. Germline assignment: CDR1 SGHDT and CDR2 YYEEEE. The CDR3 protein is CASSRRRYSYEQYF. Here the CDR3 DNA reads TGTGCCAGCAGCCGCCGCCGGTACTCCTACGAGCAGTACTTC. Filled out from reference TRBV5-6 and TRBJ2-7, the complete variable domain reads DAGVTQSPTHLIKTRGQQVTLRCSPKSGHDTVSWYQQALGQGPQFIFQYYEEEERQRGNFPDRFSGHQFPNYSSELNVNALLLGDSALYLCASSRRRYSYEQYFGPGTRLTVT.

This clonotype has at least ten counts. The chain uses TRBV19 and TRBJ2-2; 9 bases match TRBD2. Germline CDR1 and CDR2: LNHDA and SQIVND (reference sequence). V shed 1 base and J 0 bases; nucleotides not matched to a gene: 6. CDR3 size: 18 residues. DNA for the CDR3: TGTGCCAGTAGTATAGGGCTAGCGGGGTTCGCGAACACCGGGGAGCTGTTTTTT. This translates into CASSIGLAGFANTGELFF.

This clonotype was found a few times. The rearrangement uses TRBV10-2 and TRBJ1-5; D perhaps matches TRBD1 (5 bases). The CDR3 loop spans 19 amino acids. V was clipped by 0 bases and J by 8 bases, with 26 bases between them. CDR1 is WSHSY and CDR2 is SAAADI in the germline V gene. The CDR3 region is CASSESRGYGNPHREPQHF. The CDR3 coding sequence is TGCGCCAGCAGTGAGTCGCGGGGCTACGGGAATCCCCATAGGGAGCCCCAGCATTTT.

This clonotype was detected ten times or more. The chain links TRBV6-5 to TRBJ1-2, with D possibly matching TRBD1 (5 bases). The germline gives CDR1 MNHEY, CDR2 SVGAGI. CDR3 length equals 13 residues. The V end was cut by 3 bases, the J end by 6 bases, with 11 bases between. The CDR3 coding sequence is TGTGCCAGCAGTTATCGGGGGGTGGATGGCTACACCTTC. It yields the protein CASSYRGVDGYTF.

There are a few counts of this clonotype. This sequence joins TRBV19 and TRBJ1-2; the D is unclear. Germline-derived CDR1 and CDR2 are LNHDA and SQIVND (reference sequence). The V gene lost 5 bases and the J gene lost 4 bases, with 8 bases spanning the gap. The CDR3 sequence is 12 residues long. As DNA, the CDR3 is TGTGCCAGTAGTCAGAAGTTCTATGGCTACACCTTC. Translation: CASSQKFYGYTF.

The CDR3 sequence: CASTPIDRNYGYTF. The CDR3 DNA reads TGTGCCAGTACTCCCATCGACAGGAACTATGGCTACACCTTC. V usage is TRBV19 and J usage is TRBJ1-2, with D possibly matching TRBD1 (6 bases). V was shortened by 7 bases and J by 2 bases, with 14 bases between the two germline ends. Germline V gene data show CDR1 as LNHDA and CDR2 as SQIVND (reference sequence). The CDR3 contains 14 residues.

This clonotype has a count of ten or more. The chain has TRBV20-1 and TRBJ2-7; D tentatively reads TRBD1 or TRBD2 (5 bases each). V was pared by 0 bases and J by 7 bases, with 22 bases between. The CDR3 has 16 amino acids. Germline CDR1 and CDR2: DFQATT and SNEGSKA (reference sequence). The CDR3 DNA reads as TGCAGTGCTAGAGAAGTCAGGGCGAGTAAGCAGCGGGAGCAGTACTTC. Its translation is CSAREVRASKQREQYF.

The sample holds many counts of this clonotype. The J gene is TRBJ2-5, the V gene TRBV12-3 or TRBV12-4, with TRBD2 matching 10 bases. The junction had 7 bases not matched to a gene; V was cut back by 4 bases and J by 5 bases. The CDR3 length is 15 residues. The CDR3, as DNA: TGTGCCAGCAGTTCTAGCGGGGGCCCGTGGGAGACCCAGTACTTC. It translates to CASSSSGGPWETQYF.

This clonotype was found many times. This rearrangement joins TRBV6-4 to TRBJ1-2; D gene ambiguous. V was clipped by 6 bases and J by 0 bases, with 14 bases between them. The CDR3 is 15 amino acids. Germline V gives CDR1 MRHNA, CDR2 SNTAGT. The CDR3 DNA follows: TGTGCCAGCAGACCTCAGGCTGTAGCTAACTATGGCTACACCTTC. Translated, it gives CASRPQAVANYGYTF.

This clonotype was seen ten or more times. The gene calls are TRBV6-1 and TRBJ1-1; 8 bases fit TRBD1. After removal of 6 bases from V and 5 bases from J, the junction contained 11 bases not matched to a gene. The CDR3 runs to 15 residues. CDR1 is MNHNS, CDR2 SASEGT, per germline. CDR3 protein: CASSLNNRGRTEAFF. The DNA for the CDR3 is TGTGCCAGCAGCCTGAATAACAGGGGGAGGACTGAAGCTTTCTTT.

This clonotype occurred many times. The V gene is TRBV12-3 or TRBV12-4, the J gene TRBJ2-7; no clear D. V was shortened by 1 base and J by 9 bases, with 10 bases between the two germline ends. The CDR3 length is 12 residues. CDR3 nucleotide sequence: TGTGCCAGCAGTTTAGAGGTTCCCCCGCAGTACTTC. It specifies CASSLEVPPQYF.